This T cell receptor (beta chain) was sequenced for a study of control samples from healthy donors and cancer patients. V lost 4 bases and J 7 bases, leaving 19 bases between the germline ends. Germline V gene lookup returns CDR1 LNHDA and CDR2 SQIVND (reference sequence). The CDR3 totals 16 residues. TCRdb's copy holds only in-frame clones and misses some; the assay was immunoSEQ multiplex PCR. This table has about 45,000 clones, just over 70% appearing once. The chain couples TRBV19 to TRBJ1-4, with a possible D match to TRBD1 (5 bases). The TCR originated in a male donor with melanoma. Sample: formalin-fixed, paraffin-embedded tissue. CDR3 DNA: TGTGCCAGTAGTACGAGGGGACGGACCGTGGGTGAAAAACTGTTTTTT. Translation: CASSTRGRTVGEKLFF.